This TCR beta chain was documented in a study of response to subunit inactivated influenza vaccine. Points on this clonotype: Its antigen remains unknown.

General observations from the study: Each seasonal flu vaccination may recruit only limited new T cells, authors suggested.

TCRdb re-called the RT-PCR reads through MiXCR, storing one row per CDR3 protein. The sample carries roughly 630,000 distinct CDR3 sequences, around 13% recorded once. Germline CDR1 MGHRA, CDR2 YSYEKL. The V gene lost 2 bases and the J gene lost 4 bases, with 14 bases spanning the gap. The CDR3 runs 15 residues. The rearrangement uses TRBV4-1 and TRBJ1-1; tentative D call: TRBD1 (6 bases). The source was PBMCs from blood, collected 14 days before vaccination. This receptor was obtained from a man aged 45-60 years who received an inactivated influenza vaccine. CDR3 amino acids: CASSQRGGRGTEAFF. CDR3 nucleotides: TGCGCCAGCAGCCAAAGGGGGGGTAGGGGCACTGAAGCTTTCTTT.